The 4 T cell receptor beta chains presented below share a single source sample, sequenced in a study of CD8 T cells in ankylosing spondylitis. TCRdb ran MiXCR on the 5' RACE reads and lists one entry per CDR3 protein. The data contain 200,000 to 300,000 distinct CDR3 sequences, about 10% of them seen just once; the ten biggest clones take up about 3%. Sequencing used blood, either unsorted or a sorted T cell fraction (not recorded which). The receptors shown here come from a male donor with ankylosing spondylitis or in good health (not recorded which).

The table lists this clonotype with many counts. In DNA form, the CDR3 reads TGCAGTGCTAGAGATAAGGGGGAGCTGTTTTTT. Translation: CSARDKGELFF. The chain combines TRBV20-1 with TRBJ2-2; the D is unclear. The germline V gene has CDR1 DFQATT and CDR2 SNEGSKA (reference sequence). The CDR3 runs to 11 residues. V lost 0 bases and J 8 bases, leaving 4 bases between the germline ends.

The chain recombines TRBV10-3 with TRBJ2-7; tentatively, D is TRBD1 (6 bases). This CDR3 is 14 amino acids long. CDR1 is ENHRY and CDR2 is SYGVKD in the germline V gene. V lost 3 bases, J lost 4 bases, and 13 bases lay in between. The CDR3 nucleotides read TGTGCCATCAGTGATCAAACGGACAGTTACGAGCAGTACTTC. Its protein is CAISDQTDSYEQYF.

There are many counts of this clonotype. The chain links TRBV6-5 to TRBJ2-5; either TRBD1 or TRBD2 may fit D (6 bases each). V lost 0 bases and J lost 2, with 13 bases in between. Germline V lookup: CDR1 MNHEY, CDR2 SVGAGI. The CDR3 covers 16 residues. CDR3 nucleotides: TGTGCCAGCAGTTACTCAGGGGGGTCTGGGCAAGAGACCCAGTACTTC. Encoded protein: CASSYSGGSGQETQYF.

There are many counts of this clonotype. The genes are TRBV29-1 and TRBJ2-7; TRBD2 is a possible D gene (6 bases). The V and J ends lost 6 bases and 0 bases respectively, with 15 bases between them. The V gene's germline CDR1 is SQVTM and CDR2 ANQGSEA. This CDR3 has 14 amino acids. The CDR3 nucleotides are TGCAGCGTGGTACTAGCCGATTACTCCTACGAGCAGTACTTC. Translated, it gives CSVVLADYSYEQYF.